This entry lists 2 T cell receptor beta chains sequenced from one sample in a study of cytomegalovirus exposure and HLA in healthy donors. The primer mix had 60 Vbeta and 13 Jbeta primers. Clones were read by immunoSEQ multiplex PCR, and TCRdb kept only the in-frame ones, dropping some. The sample consists of some 100,000 clones, more than 65% of them appearing once. The source material was PBMCs. The receptor set was obtained from a woman aged 18-35 years in good health and CMV-seropositive.

The chain links TRBV7-9 to TRBJ1-4; TRBD1 might be the D (6 bases). Between the trimmed V and J ends, which lost 1 base and 3 bases, there was a span of 12 bases. The CDR3 spans 16 residues. Germline assignment: CDR1 SEHNR and CDR2 FQNEAQ (reference sequence). The CDR3 nucleotides are TGTGCCAGCAGCTTAGGCGGGGGCCGGGCTAATGAAAAACTGTTTTTT. Protein: CASSLGGGRANEKLFF.

J is TRBJ1-2 and V is TRBV4-1; 9 nucleotides line up with TRBD1. This CDR3 is built from 16 residues. The V gene's germline CDR1 is MGHRA and CDR2 YSYEKL. J lost 7 bases, V lost 0 bases, and 9 bases had no gene match. CDR3 in amino acids: CASSQDWSWTGAGYTF. In DNA form, the CDR3 reads TGCGCCAGCAGCCAAGACTGGTCATGGACAGGGGCTGGCTACACCTTC.